This TCR beta chain came from a study of OX40 agonist ivuxolimab in advanced cancers. Assay used: immunoSEQ multiplex PCR; TCRdb lists only in-frame clones, some missing. The data hold roughly 71,000 clones, with more than 65% observed a single time. V lost 6 bases, J lost 4 bases, and 12 bases lay in between. The germline V gene has CDR1 LNHDA and CDR2 SQIVND (reference sequence). CDR3 length: 13 amino acids. The clonotype originates from an adult with an advanced solid tumor such as melanoma, head and neck, liver or kidney cancer. The chain recombines TRBV19 with TRBJ1-1; D is unresolved. Source: CD4+ or CD8+ T cells sorted from blood, taken in a trial of the OX40 agonist ivuxolimab. For the CDR3, the DNA is TGTGCCAGTAGCTCACAGCTGGGCACTGAAGCTTTCTTT. This codes for CASSSQLGTEAFF.